Described below is a single T cell receptor (beta chain) sequence and its context. Which antigen it targets is not known. Base qualities are not provided; no much larger clone lies one nucleotide away. This sample stems from a study of T cell responses to AZD1222 COVID-19 vaccine (dated by TCRdb to about 2021). For context, the study as a whole: TCR sequencing covered about 230 trial participants: 207 given two doses of AZD1222 and 26 given two doses of MenACWY control vaccine. Trial participants were enrolled by age into 18-55, 56-69 and 70-plus year subgroups, with approximately 150, 28 and 58 TCR-sequenced participants respectively.

The CDR3 covers 14 residues, taking in both the cysteine and the phenylalanine. The read is trimmed to its CDR3 DNA, 42 bases read in frame from base 1. CDR1 and CDR2 were assigned from the germline V gene as MNHEY and SVGAGI. The junction shows trimming of 6 bases on V and 6 bases on J, plus 17 bases between the germline ends. According to the study, the label for this sample's time point signals: about 28 days (+/-7) after the second vaccine dose. AZD1222 recipients given second doses at about 4 weeks or at about 12 weeks were pooled, since spike-specific TCR depth and breadth were not found to differ between the two schedules. Vaccinee samples came from UK trials COV001 and COV002, including a single-blind randomized controlled phase 2/3 trial of AZD1222 (ChAdOx1 nCoV-19) in healthy adults. For TCRbeta chain sequencing, PBMC samples were collected from trial participants at day 0 and at day 28 after the second dose.

Points the paper makes about the study in general: In the small 56-69-year group, the increase in depth fell short of significance, most likely because of low power. After two AZD1222 doses, spike-specific TCR breadth and depth were significantly higher than at day 0 and than in MenACWY recipients. Because no day 14 peak-response samples were available, repertoires were characterized only after the peak T cell response. Participants were mostly white British and included more females than males, and it was suggested by the authors that clonal diversity may have been underestimated. CD4 TCRs associated with the vaccine covered the entire spike protein, and the dominant responses were in regions 160-218 and 743-854. Epitopes outside the regions mutated in the B.1.351 and B.1.1.7 variants were reportedly recognized by nearly half of the unique spike-specific TCRs. Conclusions about previously exposed vaccinees were limited because only 6 or 7 AZD1222 recipients were SARS-CoV-2 seropositive at baseline.

The CDR3 regions of human TCRbeta chains were analyzed by immunosequencing. In the source study's methods: Repertoire TCRs were matched against a reference library of SARS-CoV-2-specific TCRs generated with the MIRA antigen-specificity platform. Breadth meant the fraction of unique TCRs that were SARS-CoV-2-associated, whereas depth meant the fraction of total T cells that were SARS-CoV-2-associated. Each spike-specific TCR was assigned to its reactive spike region and to a CD4 or CD8 class using the MIRA data. Log10-transformed breadth and depth values were compared by one-way ANOVA with Sidak's multiple comparisons tests. Drawn from immuneACCESS, this table holds only the in-frame rearrangements with V and J called that TCRdb kept. Clones are partly lost; checked studies trace under half to an unresolved V gene and leave the rest unexplained. V and J calls and clone size are given by that table; D and trimming were obtained from the DNA. The sample data list 120,000 or so clones, and around 89% of these were observed just once. In total, the top ten clones hold about 7.1% of the sample.

This receptor chain uses TRBV6-5 and TRBJ1-1, with no confident D gene call. The sequence came from an adult who received the AZD1222 COVID-19 vaccine. Sequencing used peripheral blood, obtained 28 days after the second AZD1222 dose. The CDR3 region: CASRSYTDRAEAFF. In nucleotide form, the sequence is TGTGCCAGCAGGTCTTACACCGATAGGGCTGAAGCTTTCTTT.